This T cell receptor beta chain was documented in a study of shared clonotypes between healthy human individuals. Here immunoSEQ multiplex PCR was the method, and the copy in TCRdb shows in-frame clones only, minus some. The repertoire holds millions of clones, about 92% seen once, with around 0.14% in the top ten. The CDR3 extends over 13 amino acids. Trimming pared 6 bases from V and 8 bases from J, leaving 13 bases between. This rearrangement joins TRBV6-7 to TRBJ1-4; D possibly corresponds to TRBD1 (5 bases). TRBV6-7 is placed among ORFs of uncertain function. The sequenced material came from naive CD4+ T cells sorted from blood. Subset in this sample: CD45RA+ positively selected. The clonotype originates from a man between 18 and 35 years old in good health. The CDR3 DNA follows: TGTGCCAGCAGGGGGACGTTAGGCGAAAAACTGTTTTTT. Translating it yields CASRGTLGEKLFF.